Sequencing of this TCR beta chain was carried out in a study of post-analysis software for immune sequencing data. Study-level results: Five TRBV segments, including TRBV5-6, TRBV5-1 and TRBV20-1, were more frequent in patients than controls. Strong co-clustering by F measure was evident for samples that had been prepared in the same batch.

Turning to this clonotype: As yet, its antigen is unknown.

V lost 4 bases, J lost 7 bases, and 17 bases stayed unmatched. The CDR3 has 17 amino acids. From germline, CDR1 is SEHNR and CDR2 FQNEAQ (reference sequence). TCR beta cDNA libraries had unique molecular identifiers. In TCRdb, the PCR reads were re-called with MiXCR into one record per CDR3 protein. The repertoire has hundreds of thousands of distinct CDR3 sequences, 25% to 30% of them found once; the top ten carry more than 0.45%. The sample comprised blood. The chain links TRBV7-9 to TRBJ1-2, with 8 bases matching TRBD1. This receptor was obtained from a girl between 10 and 17 years old with multiple sclerosis. The CDR3 coding sequence is TGTGCCAGCAGCTCTACCCTCGTACGACAGGGGTATTCTGGCTACACCTTC. Its protein is CASSSTLVRQGYSGYTF.